This T cell receptor (beta chain) was documented in a study of blood T cell repertoires in COVID-19. Study information: Samples representing acute and convalescent COVID-19 were sourced from the United States, Italy and Spain. Sources were T cells, B-cell-depleted T cells, or PBMCs; the material itself was cDNA or gDNA.

Study processing details: How many nucleated cells were present was estimated from reference gene primer amplification. Produced via immunoSEQ multiplex PCR; TCRdb's table is partial and in-frame only. The V and J calls and clone size are taken from that table; D and trimming were inferred from the DNA. This sample yields some 120,000 clones, of which around 85% are seen a single time; about a sixth belongs to the top ten. After removal of 4 bases from V and 7 bases from J, the junction contained 8 bases not matched to a gene. The CDR3 is 14 amino acids. CDR1 and CDR2 from the germline V gene are GTSNPN and SVGIG (reference sequence).

The TCR comes from a woman aged 50 to 60 who had recovered from COVID-19. The chain uses TRBV30 and TRBJ1-2; 11 nucleotides align to TRBD1. The sample consisted of peripheral blood. The CDR3 sequence is CAWTRTGGSSGYTF. As DNA, the CDR3 is TGTGCCTGGACTCGGACAGGGGGCAGCTCTGGCTACACCTTC. The full variable domain, with the rest looked up from reference TRBV30 and TRBJ1-2, is SQTIHQWPATLVQPVGSPLSLECTVEGTSNPNLYWYRQAAGRGLQLLFYSVGIGQISSEVPQNLSASRPQDRQFILSSKKLLLSDSGFYLCAWTRTGGSSGYTFGSGTRLTVV.